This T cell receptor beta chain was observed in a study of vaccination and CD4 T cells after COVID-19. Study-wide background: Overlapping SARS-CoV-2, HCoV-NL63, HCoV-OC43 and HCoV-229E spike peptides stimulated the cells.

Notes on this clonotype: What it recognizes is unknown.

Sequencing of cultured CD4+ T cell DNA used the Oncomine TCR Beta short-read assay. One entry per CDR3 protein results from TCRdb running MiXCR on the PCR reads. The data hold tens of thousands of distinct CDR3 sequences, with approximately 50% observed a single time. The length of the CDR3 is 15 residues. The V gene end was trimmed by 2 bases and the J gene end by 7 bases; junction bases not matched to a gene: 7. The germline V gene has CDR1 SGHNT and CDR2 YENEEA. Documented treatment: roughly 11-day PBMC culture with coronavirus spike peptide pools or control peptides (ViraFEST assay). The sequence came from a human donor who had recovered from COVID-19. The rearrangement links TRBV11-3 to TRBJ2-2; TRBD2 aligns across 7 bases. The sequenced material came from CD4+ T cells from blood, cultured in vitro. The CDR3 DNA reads TGTGCCAGCAGCTTAACCTGGGGGGGGATCGGGGAGCTGTTTTTT. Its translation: CASSLTWGGIGELFF.